Listed below are T cell receptor beta chains from one sample, sequenced in a study of radiation and T cells in renal cell carcinoma. This table comes from immunoSEQ multiplex PCR, and its TCRdb copy is limited to in-frame clones, with some not included. The sample records over 85,000 clones, approximately 80% being singletons. The sequences come from blood, collected from a patient whose treatment included radiotherapy and nephrectomy. The receptor source for this set is a man aged 45-65 years with renal cell carcinoma. CDR3s include the opening cysteine and the closing phenylalanine or tryptophan. The order of the fields is V gene, J gene, CDR3 length, D gene, clone size, CDR3 DNA, CDR3 protein. A D gene is named only where the DNA matches it firmly. Clone sizes are given selectively: once, few, many, or a class where the clone is expanded.

V gene: TRBV7-9; J gene: TRBJ2-3; CDR3 length: 17; D gene: .; clone size: .; CDR3 DNA: TGTGCCAGCAGCTCGACCGAAGACGGGATCCAGAAACGATGGCAGTATTTT; CDR3 protein: CASSSTEDGIQKRWQYF
V gene: TRBV19; J gene: TRBJ1-1; CDR3 length: 12; D gene: .; clone size: .; CDR3 DNA: TGTGCCAGTAGTATTCCCCAGGGAGTAGCTTTCTTT; CDR3 protein: CASSIPQGVAFF
V gene: TRBV7-9; J gene: TRBJ1-1; CDR3 length: 14; D gene: TRBD1; clone size: .; CDR3 DNA: TGTGCCAGCAGCTCAGGGGGGGGAAACACTGAAGCTTTCTTT; CDR3 protein: CASSSGGGNTEAFF
V gene: TRBV29-1; J gene: TRBJ2-1; CDR3 length: 16; D gene: TRBD2; clone size: .; CDR3 DNA: TGCAGCGCCTCGCGGACTAGCGGGGCCTCATACAATGAGCAGTTCTTC; CDR3 protein: CSASRTSGASYNEQFF
V gene: TRBV10-2; J gene: TRBJ2-7; CDR3 length: 14; D gene: .; clone size: .; CDR3 DNA: TGCGCCAGCAGACACAGAGATCGCCACTACGAGCAGTACTTC; CDR3 protein: CASRHRDRHYEQYF
V gene: TRBV5-1; J gene: TRBJ2-7; CDR3 length: 14; D gene: .; clone size: .; CDR3 DNA: TGCGCCAGCAGCGTCGACCGATCTTTCTACGAGCAGTACTTC; CDR3 protein: CASSVDRSFYEQYF
V gene: TRBV28; J gene: TRBJ2-3; CDR3 length: 14; D gene: .; clone size: few; CDR3 DNA: TGTGCCAGCAGTTCTGGTCAAGTATCGGATACGCAGTATTTT; CDR3 protein: CASSSGQVSDTQYF
V gene: TRBV7-9; J gene: TRBJ2-3; CDR3 length: 13; D gene: .; clone size: .; CDR3 DNA: TGTGCCAGCAGCTTTGCAGGGGCAGATACGCAGTATTTT; CDR3 protein: CASSFAGADTQYF
V gene: TRBV6-5; J gene: TRBJ1-4; CDR3 length: 14; D gene: .; clone size: .; CDR3 DNA: TGTGCCAGCAGGAGGTTTACGACGGATGAAAAACTGTTTTTT; CDR3 protein: CASRRFTTDEKLFF
V gene: TRBV5-1; J gene: TRBJ2-1; CDR3 length: 16; D gene: .; clone size: .; CDR3 DNA: TGCGCCAGCAGCTTGTCTCCCCAGGACACCTACAATGAGCAGTTCTTC; CDR3 protein: CASSLSPQDTYNEQFF
V gene: TRBV5-1; J gene: TRBJ1-1; CDR3 length: 14; D gene: .; clone size: .; CDR3 DNA: TGCGCCAGCAGCTTGGCCGACAGGAACACTGAAGCTTTCTTT; CDR3 protein: CASSLADRNTEAFF
V gene: TRBV27; J gene: TRBJ1-2; CDR3 length: 16; D gene: .; clone size: .; CDR3 DNA: TGTGCCAGTCGGATAGGGGGATCTGATTTTAACTATGGCTACACCTTC; CDR3 protein: CASRIGGSDFNYGYTF
V gene: TRBV5-1; J gene: TRBJ2-5; CDR3 length: 15; D gene: .; clone size: once; CDR3 DNA: TGCGCCAGCAGCTTGGAACGCCATGGTGGAGAGACCCAGTACTTC; CDR3 protein: CASSLERHGGETQYF
V gene: TRBV4-2; J gene: TRBJ2-1; CDR3 length: 13; D gene: TRBD2; clone size: few; CDR3 DNA: TGTGCCAGCAGCCCAGGGACTAGCGGTGAGCAGTTCTTC; CDR3 protein: CASSPGTSGEQFF
V gene: TRBV30; J gene: TRBJ2-7; CDR3 length: 13; D gene: .; clone size: .; CDR3 DNA: TGTGCCTGGAGTTCCCAGGGTTCCTACGAGCAGTACTTC; CDR3 protein: CAWSSQGSYEQYF
V gene: TRBV6-6; J gene: TRBJ1-5; CDR3 length: 16; D gene: TRBD1; clone size: .; CDR3 DNA: TGTGCCAGCAGTTACCTTGGGACAGAAGGCAATCAGCCCCAGCATTTT; CDR3 protein: CASSYLGTEGNQPQHF
V gene: TRBV5-1; J gene: TRBJ2-3; CDR3 length: 15; D gene: .; clone size: .; CDR3 DNA: TGCGCCAGCAGCGTGGGGACCTCAAGCACAGATACGCAGTATTTT; CDR3 protein: CASSVGTSSTDTQYF
V gene: TRBV5-4; J gene: TRBJ1-2; CDR3 length: 14; D gene: .; clone size: once; CDR3 DNA: TGTGCCAGCAGCTCGAAAGGAGGTAACTATGGCTACACCTTC; CDR3 protein: CASSSKGGNYGYTF
V gene: TRBV5-1; J gene: TRBJ2-5; CDR3 length: 15; D gene: .; clone size: .; CDR3 DNA: TGCGCCAGCAGCACTATGGACCCCGGTCAAGAGACCCAGTACTTC; CDR3 protein: CASSTMDPGQETQYF
V gene: TRBV10-1; J gene: TRBJ2-2; CDR3 length: 14; D gene: TRBD1; clone size: .; CDR3 DNA: TGCGCCAGCAGTGGAGGACAGGGCACCGGGGAGCTGTTTTTT; CDR3 protein: CASSGGQGTGELFF
V gene: TRBV5-1; J gene: TRBJ2-5; CDR3 length: 17; D gene: TRBD2; clone size: .; CDR3 DNA: TGCGCCAGCAGCCGGACTAGCGGGGGGCCAGCCCAAGAGACCCAGTACTTC; CDR3 protein: CASSRTSGGPAQETQYF
V gene: TRBV12-5; J gene: TRBJ2-2; CDR3 length: 16; D gene: TRBD1; clone size: .; CDR3 DNA: TGTGCTAGTGGTTCGGATGACAGGGGTTGGACCGGGGAGCTGTTTTTT; CDR3 protein: CASGSDDRGWTGELFF
V gene: TRBV2; J gene: TRBJ1-4; CDR3 length: 16; D gene: .; clone size: .; CDR3 DNA: TGTGCCAGCTATTCCAGATTGATTGCAACTAATGAAAAACTGTTTTTT; CDR3 protein: CASYSRLIATNEKLFF
V gene: TRBV6-1; J gene: TRBJ1-5; CDR3 length: 15; D gene: TRBD1; clone size: .; CDR3 DNA: TGTGCCAGCAGAGCGGACAGGGGCGGGGGTCAGCCCCAGCATTTT; CDR3 protein: CASRADRGGGQPQHF
V gene: TRBV6-5; J gene: TRBJ2-7; CDR3 length: 13; D gene: .; clone size: .; CDR3 DNA: TGTGCCAGCAGTTATATTCAGGGCTACGAGCAGTACTTC; CDR3 protein: CASSYIQGYEQYF
V gene: TRBV5-1; J gene: TRBJ1-4; CDR3 length: 14; D gene: .; clone size: .; CDR3 DNA: TGCGCCAGCAGCTTGCGGGGAAGCAAAGAAAAACTGTTTTTT; CDR3 protein: CASSLRGSKEKLFF
V gene: TRBV21-1; J gene: TRBJ2-2; CDR3 length: 14; D gene: .; clone size: once; CDR3 DNA: TGTGCCAACTGCGGCGGGGGGAACACCGGGGAGCTGTTTTTT; CDR3 protein: CANCGGGNTGELFF
V gene: TRBV6-5; J gene: TRBJ2-3; CDR3 length: 12; D gene: .; clone size: .; CDR3 DNA: TGTGCCAGCAGGGGGCAGACAGATACGCAGTATTTT; CDR3 protein: CASRGQTDTQYF
V gene: TRBV6-6; J gene: TRBJ1-2; CDR3 length: 15; D gene: TRBD1; clone size: .; CDR3 DNA: TGTGCCAGCAGGCCTTGGGACAGGCTCCCCTATGGCTACACCTTC; CDR3 protein: CASRPWDRLPYGYTF
V gene: TRBV6-5; J gene: TRBJ1-6; CDR3 length: 13; D gene: .; clone size: .; CDR3 DNA: TGTGCCAGCAGTCCCTCCGGGATTTCACCCCTCCACTTT; CDR3 protein: CASSPSGISPLHF
V gene: TRBV27; J gene: TRBJ2-1; CDR3 length: 14; D gene: .; clone size: .; CDR3 DNA: TGTGCCAGCAGCCTTGACAGTAGGAAAAATGAGCAGTTCTTC; CDR3 protein: CASSLDSRKNEQFF
V gene: TRBV7-2; J gene: TRBJ1-3; CDR3 length: 12; D gene: .; clone size: .; CDR3 DNA: TGTGCCAGCAGCCCCCTTAGAAACACCATATATTTT; CDR3 protein: CASSPLRNTIYF